The T cell receptor (beta chain) described here comes from a study of shared clonotypes between healthy human individuals. Study outcomes and limitations: Against clonotypes common to all four donors, non-shared ones had lower generation probabilities.

Measured with immunoSEQ multiplex PCR; TCRdb has only the in-frame clones, and not every one. Seen here are 730,000 or so clones, about two thirds observed once, and the top ten hold approximately 2%. Comment on this clone: Its antigen is undetermined.

The CDR3 consists of 16 residues. Germline V lookup: CDR1 LNHDA, CDR2 SQIVND (reference sequence). V shed 7 bases and J 3 bases; nucleotides not matched to a gene: 11. Sample: memory CD4+ T cells sorted from blood. This sample's subset: CD45RA-negative fraction. The chain combines TRBV19 with TRBJ1-4; 7 bases match TRBD1. This clonotype was sampled from a woman in her thirties in good health. The CDR3 sequence is CASIPRTGRANEKLFF. CDR3 sequence (DNA): TGTGCCAGTATTCCGAGGACAGGCCGGGCTAATGAAAAACTGTTTTTT.